This T cell receptor beta chain came from a study of vaccination and CD4 T cells after COVID-19. Sequencing of the DNA from cultured CD4+ T cells was carried out with the Oncomine TCR Beta short-read assay. TCRdb passed the PCR reads through MiXCR, listing each CDR3 protein once. The table records fewer than 8,500 distinct CDR3 sequences, roughly 40% of them present only once. This clonotype was detected only a few times. Antigen: not known. The germline V gene encodes CDR1 SGHVS and CDR2 FNYEAQ. J gave up 6 bases and V 1 base, and 9 bases lay outside the gene matches. The CDR3 totals 16 residues. Treatment: roughly 10-day PBMC culture with coronavirus spike peptide pools or control peptides (ViraFEST assay). Researchers collected the unexposed donor's CD4+ T cells before the COVID-19 pandemic (2011-2018).

Sequenced sample: CD4+ T cells from blood, cultured in vitro. The J gene is TRBJ1-2, the V gene TRBV7-6, with 9 bases identical to TRBD1. This receptor was taken from a human donor in good health. Written as DNA, the CDR3 is TGTGCCAGCAGCTTAGGTGGGGGACAGGGACTGGATGGCTACACCTTC. Its protein product is CASSLGGGQGLDGYTF.